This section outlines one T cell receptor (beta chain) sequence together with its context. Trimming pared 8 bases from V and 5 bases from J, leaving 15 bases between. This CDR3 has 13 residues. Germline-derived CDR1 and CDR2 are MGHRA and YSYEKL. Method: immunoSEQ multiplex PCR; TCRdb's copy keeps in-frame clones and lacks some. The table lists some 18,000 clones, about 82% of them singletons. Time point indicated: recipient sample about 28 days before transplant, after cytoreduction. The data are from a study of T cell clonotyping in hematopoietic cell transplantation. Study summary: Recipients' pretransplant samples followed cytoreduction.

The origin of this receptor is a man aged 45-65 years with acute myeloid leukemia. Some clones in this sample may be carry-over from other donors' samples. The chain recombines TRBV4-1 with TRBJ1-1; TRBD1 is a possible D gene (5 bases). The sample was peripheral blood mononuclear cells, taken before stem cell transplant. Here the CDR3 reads CASDRGEGTEAFF. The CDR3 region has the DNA TGCGCCAGCGACCGGGGGGAAGGTACTGAAGCTTTCTTT.